Each of the 24 T cell receptor beta chains below was sequenced from the same sample in a study of long-term antiretroviral therapy in people with HIV. Version v3.0 of the immunoSEQ assay was performed at survey level. The data were produced by immunoSEQ multiplex PCR, yet TCRdb's version contains in-frame clones alone and is incomplete. The top ten hold about 16% of the sample, which has tens of thousands of clones, 86% seen once. Source: unsorted PBMCs, taken 1.2 years after starting antiretroviral therapy. These TCRs come from a man in his fifties with HIV.

The rearrangement links TRBV27 to TRBJ1-2; D perhaps matches TRBD1 (5 bases). Deletions cut 5 bases from V and 4 bases from J, with 17 bases between. The CDR3 is 15 amino acids. Germline assignment: CDR1 MNHEY and CDR2 SMNVEV (reference sequence). Here the CDR3 DNA reads TGTGCCAGCAGTACTAGGGACGGTGAACTCTATGGCTACACCTTC. It codes for CASSTRDGELYGYTF.

The genes are TRBV6-1 and TRBJ2-2; 10 positions match TRBD1. The V and J ends lost 6 bases and 3 bases, in that order; junction bases with no gene match: 4. The CDR3 is made up of 15 amino acids. The germline V gene has CDR1 MNHNS and CDR2 SASEGT. CDR3 residues: CASRGQGRDTGELFF. CDR3 nucleotide sequence: TGTGCCAGCAGGGGACAGGGGCGGGACACCGGGGAGCTGTTTTTT.

This clone showed up just once. This chain joins TRBV19 and TRBJ1-4; TRBD1 agrees at 7 bases. Germline V lookup: CDR1 LNHDA, CDR2 SQIVND (reference sequence). V shed 5 bases, J shed 6 bases, and the junction held 6 bases outside the gene matches. The CDR3 is 14 residues long. This chain's CDR3 is CASSYRDRDEKLFF. CDR3 DNA sequence: TGTGCCAGTAGTTACCGGGACAGAGATGAAAAACTGTTTTTT.

V gene TRBV6-1 combines with J gene TRBJ2-1; the D gene is possibly TRBD2 (5 bases). Trimming took 8 bases from V and 0 from J, leaving 14 bases between them. Germline loops: CDR1 MNHNS, CDR2 SASEGT. The CDR3 has 15 amino acids. The CDR3 nucleotides are TGTGCCAGCGCCCTGACTAAAATCTCCTACAATGAGCAGTTCTTC. It yields the protein CASALTKISYNEQFF.

The chain carries TRBV23-1 and TRBJ1-6, with no clear D. TRBV23-1 qualifies as an ORF whose function is uncertain. Trimming left V 7 bases short and J 8 bases short, with 18 bases between. The CDR3 runs 15 residues. CDR3 sequence: CASTPRVWWDSPLHF. CDR3 in DNA: TGCGCCAGCACCCCGCGGGTCTGGTGGGATTCACCCCTCCACTTT.

The chain carries TRBV4-3 and TRBJ1-5; a weak D match, TRBD1 (5 bases). CDR1 and CDR2 (germline): LGHNA, YSLEER. The V end lost 0 bases, the J end lost 2 bases, and 8 bases lay between the germline ends. This CDR3 has 15 amino acids. The CDR3 sequence is CASSQDVGGNQPQHF. CDR3 nucleotides: TGCGCCAGCAGCCAAGATGTAGGGGGCAATCAGCCCCAGCATTTT.

This sequence joins TRBV6-1 and TRBJ1-5; D not certain. CDR1 is MNHNS, CDR2 SASEGT, per germline. This CDR3 comprises 13 residues. The germline V and J ends were trimmed by 1 base and 2 bases, with 3 bases remaining between them. The CDR3 spells CASSEVGNQPQHF. The CDR3 DNA follows: TGTGCCAGCAGTGAAGTTGGCAATCAGCCCCAGCATTTT.

The rearrangement links TRBV5-8 to TRBJ2-7; D possibly corresponds to TRBD1 (6 bases). V was trimmed by 0 bases and J by 4 bases, leaving 17 bases between them. Germline V CDR1 and CDR2: SGHTS, YDEGEE. The CDR3 is 16 amino acids. The CDR3 region has the DNA TGTGCCAGCAGCTTGGGTTTTGGGACATCTACTTACGAGCAGTACTTC. As protein: CASSLGFGTSTYEQYF. The full variable domain, with the rest looked up from reference TRBV5-8 and TRBJ2-7, is EAGVTQSPTHLIKTRGQQATLRCSPISGHTSVYWYQQALGLGLQFLLWYDEGEERNRGNFPPRFSGRQFPNYSSELNVNALELEDSALYLCASSLGFGTSTYEQYFGPGTRLTVT.

The rearrangement joins TRBV9 to TRBJ1-2, with D possibly matching TRBD1 (6 bases). This CDR3 has 15 residues. Germline V gene lookup returns CDR1 SGDLS and CDR2 YYNGEE. The V end lost 0 bases, the J end lost 2 bases, and 11 bases lay between the germline ends. The CDR3 here is CASSVEGGWNYGYTF. The CDR3 DNA reads TGTGCCAGCAGCGTAGAGGGGGGCTGGAACTATGGCTACACCTTC.

The chain carries TRBV7-3 and TRBJ2-2; maybe TRBD1 (6 bases). Trimming stripped 5 bases from V and 8 bases from J, with 18 bases between. This CDR3 has 15 amino acids. Per the germline V gene, CDR1 is SGHTA and CDR2 is FQGTGA. This CDR3 is CASSRRNSGAGELFF. CDR3 DNA sequence: TGTGCCAGCAGCCGGCGGAACTCAGGGGCAGGGGAGCTGTTTTTT.

The rearrangement uses TRBV30 and TRBJ1-5; possibly TRBD1 for D (6 bases). CDR1 and CDR2 from the germline V gene are GTSNPN and SVGIG (reference sequence). The CDR3 spans 14 residues. V shed 3 bases and J shed 3 bases, with 12 bases lying between them. The CDR3 DNA reads TGTGCCTGGAGCTTGGGACAAACCAATCAGCCCCAGCATTTT. Translating it yields CAWSLGQTNQPQHF.

V usage is TRBV5-4 and J usage is TRBJ2-7, with D tentatively TRBD1 (7 bases). This CDR3 has 16 residues. CDR1 SGHNT and CDR2 YYREEE come from the germline V gene (reference sequence). Trimming took off 0 bases at V and 0 bases at J, with 13 bases between the two ends. CDR3 residues: CASSLGRGVSSYEQYF. The CDR3 DNA follows: TGTGCCAGCAGCTTGGGCAGGGGGGTAAGCTCCTACGAGCAGTACTTC.

This clone has a handful of counts. This chain uses TRBV6-5 with TRBJ1-2; D perhaps matches TRBD1 (5 bases). Between the trimmed V and J ends, which lost 6 bases and 4 bases, there was a span of 15 bases. Germline CDR1 MNHEY, CDR2 SVGAGI. This CDR3 comprises 14 residues. The CDR3 DNA follows: TGTGCCAGCAGGAGAAGACAGAAGTCCTATGGCTACACCTTC. Protein product: CASRRRQKSYGYTF.

The gene calls are TRBV27 and TRBJ1-1, with D hard to call. Germline CDR1 and CDR2: MNHEY and SMNVEV (reference sequence). The CDR3 length is 11 residues. V shed 6 bases and J shed 11 bases, with 13 bases lying between them. The CDR3 spells CASRRYTQAFF. CDR3 bases: TGTGCCAGCAGACGTTATACTCAGGCTTTCTTT.

The chain's CDR3 is CASSGTGINYGYTF. CDR3 coding DNA: TGTGCCAGCAGCGGGACAGGGATTAACTATGGCTACACCTTC. This chain connects TRBV2 to TRBJ1-2; TRBD1 matches at 9 bases. Trimming at V came to 6 bases and at J to 1 base, leaving 3 bases not matched to a gene. Germline-derived CDR1 and CDR2 are SNHLY and FYNNEI. The CDR3 loop spans 14 amino acids. The variable domain in full, completed from reference TRBV2 and TRBJ1-2, reads EPEVTQTPSHQVTQMGQEVILRCVPISNHLYFYWYRQILGQKVEFLVSFYNNEISEKSEIFDDQFSVERPDGSNFTLKIRSTKLEDSAMYFCASSGTGINYGYTFGSGTRLTVV.

The rearrangement joins TRBV7-3 to TRBJ1-5; D uncertain. The CDR3 loop spans 16 amino acids. Germline V CDR1 and CDR2: SGHTA, FQGTGA. Trimming took 6 bases from V and 4 from J, leaving 19 bases between them. CDR3 nucleotide sequence: TGTGCCAGCAGAAGGGAGGGAGGTGTTCGGAATCAGCCCCAGCATTTT. This translates into CASRREGGVRNQPQHF.

The chain combines TRBV27 with TRBJ2-1; maybe TRBD1 (5 bases). Germline CDR1 is MNHEY and CDR2 is SMNVEV (reference sequence). Trimming removed 3 bases from V and 15 bases from J, with 15 bases in between. This CDR3 is 12 amino acids long. The CDR3 protein is CASSFPPQGLFF. The CDR3 nucleotides read TGTGCCAGCAGTTTTCCTCCTCAGGGTTTGTTCTTC.

This clone is a singleton in its sample. The J gene is TRBJ2-7, the V gene TRBV6-1, with D unclear. Germline assignment: CDR1 MNHNS and CDR2 SASEGT. V lost 1 base to trimming and J lost 11 bases, with 18 bases between them. This CDR3 contains 14 residues. DNA of the CDR3: TGTGCCAGCAGTGAAGAAGGGCAGGCCGCCACTAAGTACTTC. It translates to CASSEEGQAATKYF.

This clone occurred a few times. V gene TRBV6-5 combines with J gene TRBJ2-3; D possibly corresponds to TRBD1 (5 bases). The CDR3 consists of 14 residues. With 5 bases removed from V and 3 bases from J, the gap between germline ends came to 12 bases. The germline V gene encodes CDR1 MNHEY and CDR2 SVGAGI. The CDR3 loop reads CASSTGILTDTQYF. In nucleotides, the CDR3 is TGTGCCAGCAGTACAGGCATTCTTACAGATACGCAGTATTTT.

This clone was counted once. The chain combines TRBV10-2 with TRBJ1-1; 7 positions agree with TRBD1. Germline V gene data show CDR1 as WSHSY and CDR2 as SAAADI. The CDR3 spans 15 residues. J gave up 1 base and V 6 bases, and 8 bases lay outside the gene matches. CDR3 region: CASREGQRANTEAFF. CDR3 coding DNA: TGCGCCAGCAGAGAGGGACAGAGGGCGAACACTGAAGCTTTCTTT.

The chain links TRBV27 to TRBJ2-3; TRBD2 might be the D (7 bases). The CDR3 loop spans 17 amino acids. Germline assignment: CDR1 MNHEY and CDR2 SMNVEV (reference sequence). Trimming took off 4 bases at V and 1 base at J, with 18 bases between the two ends. CDR3 sequence: CASSSSGGGAGTDTQYF. CDR3 coding DNA: TGTGCCAGCAGTTCTTCTGGGGGGGGCGCGGGCACAGATACGCAGTATTTT.

This clone showed up just once. This chain connects TRBV9 to TRBJ1-2; possible D gene TRBD1, 6 bases. The V gene lost 0 bases and the J gene lost 7 bases, with 13 bases spanning the gap. The CDR3 sequence is 14 residues long. Germline V CDR1 and CDR2: SGDLS, YYNGEE. Here the CDR3 DNA reads TGTGCCAGCAGCGTAGGCCCCACAGGGAGTGGCTACACCTTC. Translation gives CASSVGPTGSGYTF.

CDR3 nucleotide sequence: TGTGCCAGCAGTGAAGGCGGACGGAACACTGAAGCTTTCTTT. Translated: CASSEGGRNTEAFF. The chain joins TRBV6-1 to TRBJ1-1, with no clear D. Germline assignment: CDR1 MNHNS and CDR2 SASEGT. Trimming took off 1 base at V and 1 base at J, with 7 bases between the two ends. This CDR3 is 14 amino acids long.

This clone is a singleton in its sample. The rearrangement links TRBV27 to TRBJ1-3; 8 bases line up with TRBD1. Germline trimming cut 5 bases from V and 0 bases from J; bases unmatched to any gene: 12. Germline CDR1 MNHEY, CDR2 SMNVEV (reference sequence). The CDR3 extends over 18 amino acids. CDR3 region: CASSQDGQGASSGNTIYF. CDR3 nucleotide sequence: TGTGCCAGCAGTCAAGACGGGCAGGGGGCGTCCTCTGGAAACACCATATATTTT.